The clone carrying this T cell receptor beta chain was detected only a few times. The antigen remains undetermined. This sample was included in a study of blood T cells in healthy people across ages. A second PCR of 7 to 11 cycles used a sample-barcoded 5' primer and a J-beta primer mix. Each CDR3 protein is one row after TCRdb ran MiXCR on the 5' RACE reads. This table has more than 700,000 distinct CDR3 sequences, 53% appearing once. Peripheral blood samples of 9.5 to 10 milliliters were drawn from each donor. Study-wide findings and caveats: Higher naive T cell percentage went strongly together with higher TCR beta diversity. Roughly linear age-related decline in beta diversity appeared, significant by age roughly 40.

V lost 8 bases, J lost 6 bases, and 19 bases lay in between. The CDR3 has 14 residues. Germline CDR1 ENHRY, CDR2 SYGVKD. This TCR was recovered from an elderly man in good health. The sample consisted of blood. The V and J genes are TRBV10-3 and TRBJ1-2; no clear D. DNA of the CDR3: TGTGCCATCTCCGCCCTGCCTCCCTCCCATGGCTACACCTTC. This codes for CAISALPPSHGYTF.